Below, 18 T cell receptor beta chains from the same sample are listed, as sequenced in a study of blood T cell repertoires in COVID-19 (dated by TCRdb to 2018 to 2021). To prepare the library, the immunoSEQ multiplex PCR assay was applied. TCRdb's version of the immuneACCESS table is confined to in-frame rearrangements and falls short of the full clone set. An unresolved V gene accounts for under half of the shortfall where checked; the remainder is of unknown origin. The table for this sample lists about 260,000 clones; approximately 85% of them were counted only once. The top ten clones comprise around 0.7% of the sample. The sequencing input was peripheral blood. Receptor source: a human donor in a cohort sampled during active COVID-19.

The J gene is TRBJ2-3, the V gene TRBV4-3; 9 nucleotides agree with TRBD2. The trim removed 3 bases at V and 5 bases at J, leaving 6 bases unmatched. Germline V gene data show CDR1 as LGHNA and CDR2 as YSLEER. The CDR3 has 15 amino acids. CDR3 amino acids: CASSHLSGGQDTQYF. The CDR3 nucleotides read TGCGCCAGCAGCCACCTTAGCGGGGGTCAAGATACGCAGTATTTT.

The chain employs TRBV6-5 and TRBJ1-6; 7 bases are a match to TRBD1. CDR1 and CDR2 (germline): MNHEY, SVGAGI. This CDR3 has 14 residues. V shed 5 bases, J shed 7 bases, and the junction held 5 bases outside the gene matches. The CDR3 DNA reads TGTGCCAGCAGTCCAGGGGGTGACAATTCACCCCTCCACTTT. The encoded protein is CASSPGGDNSPLHF.

Only one count was recorded for this clone. The V gene is TRBV14, the J gene TRBJ1-6, with TRBD1 matching 7 bases. The CDR3 consists of 15 residues. The V and J ends lost 2 bases and 7 bases, in that order; junction bases with no gene match: 5. CDR1 and CDR2 (germline): SGHDN, FVKESK. CDR3 sequence (DNA): TGTGCCAGCAGCCAATGGGTACAGGGGAATTCACCCCTCCACTTT. Protein product: CASSQWVQGNSPLHF.

The genes are TRBV5-6 and TRBJ1-1; 11 bases are shared with TRBD1. V lost 2 bases, J lost 5 bases, and 11 bases stayed unmatched. Germline assignment: CDR1 SGHDT and CDR2 YYEEEE. There are 17 residues in the CDR3. The CDR3 loop is CASSFGQGAEGLTEAFF. For the CDR3, the DNA is TGTGCCAGCAGCTTCGGACAGGGGGCTGAGGGTCTGACTGAAGCTTTCTTT.

This clone was detected once. The chain uses TRBV24-1 and TRBJ2-7, with unresolved D. Germline V CDR1 and CDR2: KGHDR, SFDVKD. V lost 8 bases, J lost 4 bases, and 8 bases lay in between. This CDR3 comprises 11 residues. Here the CDR3 reads CATIRFYEQYF. The CDR3 coding sequence is TGTGCCACCATCAGGTTTTACGAGCAGTACTTC.

The chain couples TRBV11-3 to TRBJ2-1, with 7 nucleotides matching TRBD2. Germline trimming cut 4 bases from V and 9 bases from J; bases unmatched to any gene: 6. Germline V lookup: CDR1 SGHNT, CDR2 YENEEA. The CDR3 contains 13 residues. The CDR3 coding sequence is TGTGCCAGCAGCTCACCTCCGGGGGGTGAGCAGTTCTTC. Translated, it gives CASSSPPGGEQFF.

In DNA form, the CDR3 reads TGTGCCTGGAGTACCGCGGGGAACACTGAAGCTTTCTTT. Its protein product is CAWSTAGNTEAFF. This sequence joins TRBV30 and TRBJ1-1; D unclear. This CDR3 spans 13 amino acids. CDR1 and CDR2 from the germline V gene are GTSNPN and SVGIG (reference sequence). Trimming left V 2 bases short and J 1 base short, with 8 bases between.

The chain couples TRBV10-3 to TRBJ2-7; TRBD2 aligns across 8 bases. The CDR3 consists of 13 residues. CDR1 is ENHRY and CDR2 is SYGVKD in the germline V gene. V shed 10 bases, J shed 4 bases, and the junction held 9 bases outside the gene matches. CDR3 DNA: TGTGCCACAGAGAGCGGGAGTCAGTACGAGCAGTACTTC. It is translated as CATESGSQYEQYF.

The sample holds one count of this clone. The gene calls are TRBV5-8 and TRBJ1-2; weak D call: TRBD1 (5 bases). This CDR3 is 14 amino acids long. Trimming shortened V by 0 bases and J by 5 bases, and 11 bases separated the two germline ends. Germline V gives CDR1 SGHTS, CDR2 YDEGEE. The CDR3 sequence is CASSLVGATYGYTF. The DNA for the CDR3 is TGTGCCAGCAGCTTGGTAGGGGCGACTTATGGCTACACCTTC.

CDR3 amino acids: CASSLVSSYNSPLHF. The CDR3 nucleotides read TGCGCCAGCAGCTTGGTGAGCTCCTATAATTCACCCCTCCACTTT. The chain carries TRBV5-1 and TRBJ1-6, with D hard to call. Germline loops: CDR1 SGHRS, CDR2 YFSETQ. The V and J ends lost 0 bases and 0 bases respectively, with 4 bases between them. The CDR3 is 15 residues long.

Only one count was recorded for this clone. The chain carries TRBV2 and TRBJ1-3; tentative D call: TRBD1 (5 bases). The CDR3 runs to 14 residues. V was clipped by 7 bases and J by 8 bases, with 18 bases between them. Germline-derived CDR1 and CDR2 are SNHLY and FYNNEI. The CDR3 loop is CASIGGVDRHTIYF. CDR3 DNA sequence: TGTGCCAGCATAGGCGGCGTTGACAGACACACCATATATTTT.

This sequence joins TRBV11-2 and TRBJ1-1, with a weak D call TRBD1 (6 bases). The CDR3 has 15 amino acids. Trimming cost V 0 bases and J 1 base, with 9 bases left between them. Germline V gene sequence: CDR1 SGHAT, CDR2 FQNNGV. The CDR3 bases are TGTGCCAGCAGCTTAGATTACAGGGAGAACACTGAAGCTTTCTTT. Translated, it gives CASSLDYRENTEAFF.

The chain combines TRBV9 with TRBJ2-7, with 12 bases aligning to TRBD2. Germline lookup yields CDR1 SGDLS and CDR2 YYNGEE. The CDR3 is 16 amino acids. The V segment lost 0 bases and the J segment 3 bases; nucleotides outside the gene matches: 4. CDR3 protein: CASSVGLAGEGYEQYF. In nucleotides, the CDR3 is TGTGCCAGCAGCGTAGGACTAGCGGGAGAAGGCTACGAGCAGTACTTC.

V and J are TRBV2 and TRBJ1-3; D is unclear. V was shortened by 4 bases and J by 4 bases, with 5 bases between the two germline ends. Per the germline V gene, CDR1 is SNHLY and CDR2 is FYNNEI. The CDR3 has 12 amino acids. Here the CDR3 reads CASSVRGNTIYF. The CDR3 DNA follows: TGTGCCAGCAGTGTCCGGGGAAACACCATATATTTT.

V is TRBV5-6 and J is TRBJ1-2; no firm D call. Trimming took 4 bases from V and 4 from J, leaving 17 bases between them. This CDR3 region has 15 residues. The germline V gene encodes CDR1 SGHDT and CDR2 YYEEEE. CDR3 amino acids: CASSLPRGLLYGYTF. The CDR3 DNA is TGTGCCAGCAGCCTTCCTCGAGGTCTCCTCTATGGCTACACCTTC.

The chain links TRBV6-1 to TRBJ2-1; 8 bases fit TRBD2. The trim removed 3 bases at V and 3 bases at J, leaving 7 bases unmatched. The CDR3 is 16 residues long. The germline V gene encodes CDR1 MNHNS and CDR2 SASEGT. CDR3 region: CASSELEREIYNEQFF. CDR3 bases: TGTGCCAGCAGTGAGTTAGAGCGGGAGATCTACAATGAGCAGTTCTTC.

The chain has TRBV5-6 and TRBJ2-7; possibly TRBD2 for D (5 bases). The germline CDR1 and CDR2 sequences are SGHDT and YYEEEE. Trimming took 0 bases from V and 3 from J, leaving 16 bases between them. This CDR3 is 16 amino acids long. CDR3 sequence (DNA): TGTGCCAGCAGCTTGGCACAGAATGGACTGTACTACGAGCAGTACTTC. It translates to CASSLAQNGLYYEQYF.

V and J are TRBV19 and TRBJ1-2; D gene ambiguous. The CDR3 spans 13 residues. Germline lookup yields CDR1 LNHDA and CDR2 SQIVND (reference sequence). The germline V and J ends were trimmed by 3 bases and 8 bases, with 13 bases remaining between them. The CDR3 reads CASSITAGGGYTF. The CDR3 coding sequence is TGTGCCAGTAGTATCACAGCAGGAGGGGGCTACACCTTC. Full variable domain (missing parts from reference TRBV19 and TRBJ1-2): DGGITQSPKYLFRKEGQNVTLSCEQNLNHDAMYWYRQDPGQGLRLIYYSQIVNDFQKGDIAEGYSVSREKKESFPLTVTSAQKNPTAFYLCASSITAGGGYTFGSGTRLTVV.